The entry below gives a single TCR beta chain sequence along with its context. The germline V gene encodes CDR1 MNHEY and CDR2 SVGAGI. Deletions cut 6 bases from V and 4 bases from J, with 15 bases between. The CDR3 sequence is 14 residues long. Authors' methods: Reference gene primer amplification yielded estimated nucleated cell counts. Assay: immunoSEQ multiplex PCR; the TCRdb copy retains only in-frame clones and omits some. The DNA gave D and trimming, while V, J and clone size come from that table. The sample includes some 300,000 clones, about 88% of them seen just once. The entry originates in a study of blood T cell repertoires in COVID-19. Study at large: Whether acute or convalescent, the COVID-19 samples came from the United States, Italy and Spain. The analysed material was cDNA or gDNA that came from T cells, B-cell-depleted T cells, or PBMCs.

The TCR originated in a man between 65 and 85 years old with acute or convalescent COVID-19. Source material: peripheral blood. The V gene is TRBV6-5, the J gene TRBJ1-1; tentative D call: TRBD1 (6 bases). CDR3 DNA sequence: TGTGCCAGCAGCGGTACAGGGCCAGCCACTGAAGCTTTCTTT. Its translation: CASSGTGPATEAFF.